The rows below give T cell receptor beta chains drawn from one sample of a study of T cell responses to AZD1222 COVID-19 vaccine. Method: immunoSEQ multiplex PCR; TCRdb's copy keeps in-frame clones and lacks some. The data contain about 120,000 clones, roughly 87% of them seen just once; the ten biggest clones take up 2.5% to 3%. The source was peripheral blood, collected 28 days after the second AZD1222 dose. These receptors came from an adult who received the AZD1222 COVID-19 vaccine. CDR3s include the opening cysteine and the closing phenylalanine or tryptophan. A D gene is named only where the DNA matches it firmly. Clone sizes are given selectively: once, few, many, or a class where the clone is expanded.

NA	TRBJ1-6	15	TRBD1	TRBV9	CASSVAGTVGSPLHF	TGTGCCAGCAGCGTAGCTGGGACAGTTGGTTCACCCCTCCACTTT
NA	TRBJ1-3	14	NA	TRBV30	CAWQLKAAGNTIYF	TGTGCCTGGCAACTCAAAGCCGCGGGAAACACCATATATTTT
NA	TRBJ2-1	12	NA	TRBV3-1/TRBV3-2	CASSQGGNEQFF	TGTGCCAGCAGCCAAGGTGGGAATGAGCAGTTCTTC
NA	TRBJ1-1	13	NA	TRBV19	CASSPRRVAEAFF	TGTGCCAGTAGTCCGCGCAGGGTCGCTGAAGCTTTCTTT
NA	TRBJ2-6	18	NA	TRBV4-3	CASSQRTGGISGANVLTF	TGCGCCAGCAGCCAACGGACTGGGGGCATATCTGGGGCCAACGTCCTGACTTTC
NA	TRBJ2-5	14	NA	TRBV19	CASSIGGAAETQYF	TGTGCCAGTAGTATAGGGGGAGCCGCGGAGACCCAGTACTTC
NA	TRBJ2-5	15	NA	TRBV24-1	CATSAAWGAEETQYF	TGTGCCACCAGCGCGGCCTGGGGGGCCGAAGAGACCCAGTACTTC
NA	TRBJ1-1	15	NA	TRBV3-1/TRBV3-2	CASSQVAELNTEAFF	TGTGCCAGCAGCCAAGTCGCGGAGCTGAACACTGAAGCTTTCTTT
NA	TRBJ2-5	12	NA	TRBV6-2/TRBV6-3	CASSYVQETQYF	TGTGCCAGCAGTTACGTCCAAGAGACCCAGTACTTC
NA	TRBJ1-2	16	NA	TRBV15	CATSREGRGRNYGYTF	TGTGCCACCAGCAGAGAGGGCAGGGGCAGAAACTATGGCTACACCTTC
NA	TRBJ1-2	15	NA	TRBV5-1	CASSLEGRGDYGYTF	TGCGCCAGCAGCTTGGAAGGCAGGGGAGACTATGGCTACACCTTC
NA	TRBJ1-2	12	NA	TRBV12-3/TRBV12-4	CASSVAGWGYTF	TGTGCCAGCAGTGTGGCAGGGTGGGGCTACACCTTC
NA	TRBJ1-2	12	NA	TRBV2	CASSLDIYGYTF	TGTGCCAGCAGTTTGGACATATATGGCTACACCTTC
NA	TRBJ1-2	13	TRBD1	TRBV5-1	CASSSTGTYGYTF	TGCGCCAGCAGTTCGACAGGGACCTATGGCTACACCTTC
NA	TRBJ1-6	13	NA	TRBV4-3	CASSQAADSPLHF	TGCGCCAGCAGCCAAGCGGCTGATTCACCCCTCCACTTT
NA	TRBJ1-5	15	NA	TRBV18	CASSPNTGNNQPQHF	TGTGCCAGCTCACCGAACACGGGGAACAATCAGCCCCAGCATTTT
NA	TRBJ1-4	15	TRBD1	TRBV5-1	CASSLRTGNNEKLFF	TGCGCCAGCAGCTTGAGGACAGGGAATAATGAAAAACTGTTTTTT
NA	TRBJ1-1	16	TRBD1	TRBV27	CASSLSPGQGAREAFF	TGTGCCAGCAGTTTATCTCCGGGACAGGGGGCGCGTGAAGCTTTCTTT
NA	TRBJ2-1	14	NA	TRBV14	CASSQDLLSGRQFF	TGTGCCAGCAGCCAAGACCTGCTCAGCGGGCGGCAGTTCTTC
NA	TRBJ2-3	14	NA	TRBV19	CASSAVIIADTQYF	TGTGCCAGTAGTGCCGTAATCATCGCAGATACGCAGTATTTT
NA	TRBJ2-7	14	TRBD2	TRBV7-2	CASKLAGGLYEQYF	TGTGCCAGCAAACTAGCGGGGGGCCTCTACGAGCAGTACTTC
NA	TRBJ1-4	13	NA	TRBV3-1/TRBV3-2	CASSLYQSEKLFF	TGTGCCAGCAGCCTCTATCAGAGTGAAAAACTGTTTTTT
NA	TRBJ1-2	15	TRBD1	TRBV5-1	CASSLDQGAYYGYTF	TGCGCCAGCAGCTTGGATCAGGGGGCGTACTATGGCTACACCTTC
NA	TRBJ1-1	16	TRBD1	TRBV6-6	CASSSEGQGARSEAFF	TGTGCCAGCAGTTCCGAGGGACAGGGGGCAAGGTCTGAAGCTTTCTTT
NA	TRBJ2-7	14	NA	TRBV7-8	CASSSKWPDYEQYF	TGTGCCAGCAGCTCCAAGTGGCCCGACTACGAGCAGTACTTC
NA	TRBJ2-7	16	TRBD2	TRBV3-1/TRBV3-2	CASSQDLAGGRYEQYF	TGTGCCAGCAGCCAAGATCTAGCGGGGGGGCGCTACGAGCAGTACTTC
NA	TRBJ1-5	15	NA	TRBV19	CASSMGLYSNQPQHF	TGTGCCAGTAGTATGGGACTGTATAGCAATCAGCCCCAGCATTTT
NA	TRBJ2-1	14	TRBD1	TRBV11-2	CASSPLTGYNEQFF	TGTGCCAGCAGCCCTTTGACAGGGTACAATGAGCAGTTCTTC
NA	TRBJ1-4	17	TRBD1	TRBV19	CASSIGTGGAANEKLFF	TGTGCCAGTAGTATCGGAACAGGGGGGGCGGCTAATGAAAAACTGTTTTTT
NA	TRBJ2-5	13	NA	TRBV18	CASSPLREETQYF	TGTGCCAGCTCACCACTGAGGGAAGAGACCCAGTACTTC
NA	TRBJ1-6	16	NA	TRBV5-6	CASSAGRINYNSPLHF	TGTGCCAGCAGCGCGGGACGGATTAACTATAATTCACCCCTCCACTTT
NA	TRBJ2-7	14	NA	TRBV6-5	CASSYSRASYEQYF	TGTGCCAGCAGTTACTCCCGGGCATCCTACGAGCAGTACTTC
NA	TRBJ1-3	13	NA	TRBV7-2	CASSFESGNTIYF	TGTGCCAGCAGCTTTGAGTCTGGAAACACCATATATTTT
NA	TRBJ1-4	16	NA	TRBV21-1	CASSKGERGVNEKLFF	TGTGCCAGCAGCAAAGGAGAGAGGGGGGTAAATGAAAAACTGTTTTTT
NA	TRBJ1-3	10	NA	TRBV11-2	CARSGNTIYF	TGTGCCAGGTCTGGAAACACCATATATTTT
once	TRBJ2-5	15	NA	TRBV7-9	CASSLDVGYQETQYF	TGTGCCAGCAGCTTAGATGTAGGGTACCAAGAGACCCAGTACTTC
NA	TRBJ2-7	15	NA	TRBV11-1	CASSLALDSSYEQYF	TGTGCCAGCAGCTTAGCGCTAGACTCAAGCTACGAGCAGTACTTC
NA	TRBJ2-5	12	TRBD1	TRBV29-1	CSVGDREVTQYF	TGCAGCGTCGGGGACAGGGAGGTGACCCAGTACTTC
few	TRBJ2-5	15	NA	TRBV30	CAWSSPTSTLETQYF	TGTGCCTGGAGTTCCCCAACTAGTACCCTGGAGACCCAGTACTTC
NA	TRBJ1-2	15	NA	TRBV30	CAYPGRAYSNYGYTF	TGTGCCTACCCGGGCAGGGCGTATTCTAACTATGGCTACACCTTC
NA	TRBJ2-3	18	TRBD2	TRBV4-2	CASSPNPGLASPTDTQYF	TGTGCCAGCAGCCCCAATCCAGGACTAGCGTCCCCCACAGATACGCAGTATTTT
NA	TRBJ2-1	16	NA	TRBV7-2	CASSLYGGGRRNEQFF	TGTGCCAGCAGCTTATATGGCGGGGGCCGTAGGAATGAGCAGTTCTTC